Sequencing of this T cell receptor (beta chain) was carried out in a study of blood T cell repertoires in COVID-19. Whole-study context: The samples span acute and convalescent COVID-19 from the United States, Italy and Spain.

Authors' data handling: Estimation of nucleated cell counts was performed using reference gene primer amplification. Assay used: immunoSEQ multiplex PCR; TCRdb lists only in-frame clones, some missing. The D gene and trimming were derived from the DNA, and the V and J assignments and clone size from that table. The sample lists 360,000 or so clones; 80% to 85% were seen once. CDR1 MRHNA and CDR2 SNTAGT come from the germline V gene. V lost 4 bases to trimming and J lost 8 bases, with 12 bases between them. CDR3 size: 13 residues. The chain recombines TRBV6-4 with TRBJ2-1, with TRBD1 as a possible D gene (5 bases). Sequencing was performed on PBMCs or T cells enriched from blood (not recorded which). The sequence was obtained from a woman between 50 and 59 years old who had recovered from COVID-19. CDR3 in amino acids: CASSVMQGDEQFF. The CDR3 bases are TGTGCCAGCAGTGTAATGCAAGGGGATGAGCAGTTCTTC.